This T cell receptor beta chain was recovered during a study of blood T cell repertoires in COVID-19. The wider study: Samples taken during acute and convalescent COVID-19 were collected in the United States, Italy and Spain.

The germline V gene encodes CDR1 MDHEN and CDR2 SYDVKM. This CDR3 comprises 15 residues. V dropped 4 bases and J dropped 2 bases, with 11 bases sitting between them. Generated by immunoSEQ multiplex PCR, the TCRdb table keeps only in-frame clones and is missing some. The sample holds some 120,000 clones; 82% are singletons and the top ten take 7% to 9.5%. The chain combines TRBV28 with TRBJ2-2, with unresolved D. The sequenced sample was peripheral blood. This receptor was identified in a man between 65 and 85 years old with acute or convalescent COVID-19. CDR3 loop: CASSSGSANTGELFF. CDR3 coding DNA: TGTGCCAGCAGTTCCGGCAGCGCAAACACCGGGGAGCTGTTTTTT.